This TCR beta chain was profiled in a study of blood T cell repertoires in COVID-19. About the study: Sites across the United States, Italy and Spain contributed samples from acute and convalescent COVID-19. T cells, B-cell-depleted T cells, or PBMCs supplied cDNA or gDNA.

Authors' analysis steps: Quantification of nucleated cells was approximated via reference gene primer amplification. Sequencing was performed with immunoSEQ multiplex PCR; in TCRdb, only in-frame clones are kept and a portion is missing. The V and J calls and clone size are taken from that table; D and trimming were inferred from the DNA. The sample records a few hundred thousand clones, approximately 90% being singletons. CDR3 length: 13 residues. V lost 1 base, J lost 8 bases, and 12 bases lay in between. Germline values: CDR1 LNHNV, CDR2 YYDKDF (reference sequence). The sequence came from a human donor in a cohort exposed to, infected with or recovered from COVID-19 (not recorded which). The donor label of this sample is uncertain. The sample was PBMCs or T cells enriched from blood (not recorded which). This chain connects TRBV15 to TRBJ2-7; TRBD2 might be the D (5 bases). The CDR3 region has the DNA TGTGCCACCAGCAGAGTGTCGCTAGCTAAGCAGTACTTC. The encoded protein is CATSRVSLAKQYF.